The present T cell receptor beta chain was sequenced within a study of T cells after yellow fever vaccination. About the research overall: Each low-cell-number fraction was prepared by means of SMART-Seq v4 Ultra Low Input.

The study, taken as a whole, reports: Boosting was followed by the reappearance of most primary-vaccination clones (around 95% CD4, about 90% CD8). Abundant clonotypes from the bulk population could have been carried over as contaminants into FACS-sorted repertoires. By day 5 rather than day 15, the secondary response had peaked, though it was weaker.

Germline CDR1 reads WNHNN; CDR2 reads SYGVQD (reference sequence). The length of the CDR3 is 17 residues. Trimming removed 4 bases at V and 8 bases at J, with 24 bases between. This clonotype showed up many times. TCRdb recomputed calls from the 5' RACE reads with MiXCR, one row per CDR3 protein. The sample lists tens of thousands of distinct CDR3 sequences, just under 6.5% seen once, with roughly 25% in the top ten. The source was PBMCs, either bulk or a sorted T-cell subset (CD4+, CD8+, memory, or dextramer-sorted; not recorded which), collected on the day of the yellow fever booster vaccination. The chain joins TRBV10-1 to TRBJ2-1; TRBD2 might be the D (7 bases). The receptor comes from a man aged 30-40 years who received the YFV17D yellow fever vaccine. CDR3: CASSGSLTSDHRDEQFF. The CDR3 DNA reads TGCGCCAGCAGTGGATCCCTCACTAGCGACCACAGGGATGAGCAGTTCTTC.